The 24 T cell receptor beta chains in this list originate from one sample, sequenced in a study of early T cells in non-severe SARS-CoV-2 infection. TCRdb processed the 5' RACE reads anew with MiXCR; each CDR3 protein has one entry. The sample lists 85,000 to 90,000 distinct CDR3 sequences; approximately 14% were seen once. Sequencing was carried out using whole blood. These receptors originate from an adult who was a healthcare worker with PCR-confirmed SARS-CoV-2 infection or an uninfected control (not recorded which).

This clonotype was counted a few times. The rearrangement joins TRBV20-1 to TRBJ2-3, with D hard to call. This CDR3 contains 14 residues. CDR1 is DFQATT, CDR2 SNEGSKA, per germline (reference sequence). Trimming pared 1 base from V and 1 base from J, leaving 9 bases between. CDR3 bases: TGCAGTGCTAGAGCGAGAGTCCGCACAGATACGCAGTATTTT. This encodes CSARARVRTDTQYF.

The chain joins TRBV7-9 to TRBJ1-1; 10 nucleotides match TRBD1. V dropped 5 bases and J dropped 6; count of bases not matched to a gene: 6. The CDR3 has 14 amino acids. Per the germline V gene, CDR1 is SEHNR and CDR2 is FQNEAQ (reference sequence). The CDR3 loop is CASSPRQGAAEAFF. The CDR3 nucleotides are TGTGCCAGCAGCCCTCGACAGGGGGCGGCTGAAGCTTTCTTT. Full variable domain (remainder filled in from reference TRBV7-9 and TRBJ1-1): DTGVSQNPRHKITKRGQNVTFRCDPISEHNRLYWYRQTLGQGPEFLTYFQNEAQLEKSRLLSDRFSAERPKGSFSTLEIQRTEQGDSAMYLCASSPRQGAAEAFFGQGTRLTVV.

The chain is built from TRBV7-2 and TRBJ2-1, with TRBD2 matching over 13 bases. This CDR3 contains 15 residues. Germline V gives CDR1 SGHTA, CDR2 FQGNSA. After removal of 5 bases from V and 8 bases from J, the junction contained 6 bases not matched to a gene. The chain's CDR3 is CASSKTSGRVHEQFF. CDR3 nucleotide sequence: TGTGCCAGCAGCAAAACTAGCGGGAGGGTTCATGAGCAGTTCTTC.

This clonotype was observed at least ten times. Since no conserved phenylalanine or tryptophan closes the CDR3, a read error is the likely cause. The DNA is omitted, as the CDR3 cannot be located on it reliably, and the CDR3 follows TCRdb's listing. The chain combines TRBV20-1 with TRBJ2-2; no DNA check was done on the table's D call, TRBD2. The CDR3 adds up to 11 amino acids, both ends counted. Germline V gene data show CDR1 as DFQATT and CDR2 as SNEGSKA (reference sequence). The CDR3 here is CSARGPVAGGI.

This chain uses TRBV19 with TRBJ1-2; D is ambiguous. Germline CDR1 reads LNHDA; CDR2 reads SQIVND (reference sequence). The ends were cut back, 1 base at V and 0 bases at J, with 12 bases in the middle. This CDR3 region has 16 residues. CDR3 sequence: CASSIATFGPNYGYTF. CDR3 coding DNA: TGTGCCAGTAGTATAGCCACTTTTGGACCTAACTATGGCTACACCTTC.

The chain is built from TRBV6-1 and TRBJ1-5; D is unresolved. The CDR3 runs 18 residues. CDR1 and CDR2 (germline): MNHNS, SASEGT. V lost 5 bases and J lost 1, with 21 bases in between. DNA for the CDR3: TGTGCCAGCAGTAATCTCTGGGTAGCGGATTCGAGCAATCAGCCCCAGCATTTT. Translated, it gives CASSNLWVADSSNQPQHF.

The chain employs TRBV7-6 and TRBJ2-7; the match to TRBD2 covers 7 bases. Germline values: CDR1 SGHVS, CDR2 FNYEAQ. The length of the CDR3 is 13 residues. V lost 4 bases to trimming and J lost 7 bases; unmatched junction nucleotides: 7. The CDR3 protein is CASSSREHGEQYF. For the CDR3, the DNA is TGTGCCAGCAGCTCGCGGGAGCACGGGGAGCAGTACTTC.

The CDR3 DNA reads TGTGCCAGCAGTTTTAAGGGCCCCGGGGAGCTGTTTTTT. Its translation is CASSFKGPGELFF. This chain joins TRBV12-3 or TRBV12-4 and TRBJ2-2; no reliable D call. V lost 3 bases and J 6 bases, leaving 8 bases between the germline ends. The CDR3 is 13 amino acids.

The V call is TRBV30, the J call TRBJ2-1; D is perhaps TRBD1 (6 bases). Germline V CDR1 and CDR2: GTSNPN, SVGIG (reference sequence). The germline V and J ends were trimmed by 3 bases and 14 bases, with 8 bases remaining between them. The CDR3 is 9 residues long. The CDR3 loop reads CAWRGAKFF. The CDR3 bases are TGTGCCTGGAGGGGGGCTAAGTTCTTC.

The gene calls are TRBV27 and TRBJ2-7, with a weak D call TRBD2 (6 bases). Trimming pared 8 bases from V and 3 bases from J, leaving 14 bases between. The V gene's germline CDR1 is MNHEY and CDR2 SMNVEV (reference sequence). CDR3 length: 13 residues. The CDR3 sequence is CASGPPGVYEQYF. As DNA, the CDR3 is TGTGCCAGCGGACCACCGGGGGTCTACGAGCAGTACTTC.

This chain connects TRBV4-1 to TRBJ1-5; D is unclear. V was cut by 0 bases and J by 3 bases, with 6 bases left in between. This CDR3 is 14 amino acids long. CDR1 is MGHRA and CDR2 is YSYEKL in the germline V gene. The CDR3 loop reads CASSQDSTNQPQHF. In nucleotides, the CDR3 is TGCGCCAGCAGCCAAGATAGTACCAATCAGCCCCAGCATTTT.

This clonotype has at least ten counts. V and J are TRBV12-3 or TRBV12-4 and TRBJ2-4; 9 nucleotides agree with TRBD1. With 2 bases clipped from V and 5 bases from J, the junction kept 10 bases outside the gene matches. The CDR3 is 17 amino acids. The CDR3 DNA reads TGTGCCAGCAGTTTACACCCCAGAAGGACAGGGGAAAACATTCAGTACTTC. This gives the protein CASSLHPRRTGENIQYF.

The rearrangement joins TRBV7-6 to TRBJ2-5; no clear D. Trimming left V 5 bases short and J 0 bases short, with 1 base between. From germline, CDR1 is SGHVS and CDR2 FNYEAQ. The CDR3 extends over 11 amino acids. The CDR3 protein is CASSHQETQYF. The CDR3 nucleotides are TGTGCCAGCAGCCACCAAGAGACCCAGTACTTC.

This clonotype was counted a few times. The gene calls are TRBV9 and TRBJ2-1; TRBD2 aligns across 9 bases. After removal of 2 bases from V and 4 bases from J, the junction contained 7 bases not matched to a gene. The CDR3 covers 16 residues. From germline, CDR1 is SGDLS and CDR2 YYNGEE. The CDR3 is CASSVLGAGGYNEQFF. CDR3 coding DNA: TGTGCCAGCAGCGTCCTCGGAGCGGGGGGTTACAATGAGCAGTTCTTC.

This clonotype was found many times. The chain joins TRBV16 to TRBJ2-7, with a weak D call TRBD2 (6 bases). Germline V lookup: CDR1 KGHSY, CDR2 FQNENV. V was trimmed by 2 bases and J by 2 bases, leaving 7 bases between them. The CDR3 runs to 13 residues. The CDR3 is CASSQGEAYEQYF. CDR3 DNA: TGTGCCAGCAGCCAAGGGGAGGCCTACGAGCAGTACTTC.

The chain couples TRBV5-6 to TRBJ2-7; D unclear. The CDR3 extends over 13 amino acids. Germline V lookup: CDR1 SGHDT, CDR2 YYEEEE. V dropped 0 bases and J dropped 3 bases, with 7 bases sitting between them. The CDR3 DNA is TGTGCCAGCAGCTTGGGTGCGATCTACGAGCAGTACTTC. Amino acid sequence: CASSLGAIYEQYF. The whole variable domain, filled in from reference TRBV5-6 and TRBJ2-7, reads DAGVTQSPTHLIKTRGQQVTLRCSPKSGHDTVSWYQQALGQGPQFIFQYYEEEERQRGNFPDRFSGHQFPNYSSELNVNALLLGDSALYLCASSLGAIYEQYFGPGTRLTVT.

The chain recombines TRBV15 with TRBJ2-1; 12 nucleotides align to TRBD2. V lost 0 bases to trimming and J lost 10 bases; unmatched junction nucleotides: 7. Germline CDR1 reads LNHNV; CDR2 reads YYDKDF (reference sequence). The CDR3 runs to 16 residues. The CDR3: CATSRDPGLAGLEQFF. Here the CDR3 DNA reads TGTGCCACCAGCAGAGATCCAGGACTAGCGGGACTAGAGCAGTTCTTC.

This clonotype was counted between two and nine times. The chain uses TRBV19 and TRBJ2-1; 8 bases align to TRBD1. The CDR3 is 16 amino acids. After removal of 1 base from V and 4 bases from J, the junction contained 6 bases not matched to a gene. Germline lookup yields CDR1 LNHDA and CDR2 SQIVND (reference sequence). Here the CDR3 reads CASSIGVGTGYNEQFF. Here the CDR3 DNA reads TGTGCCAGTAGTATAGGGGTCGGGACAGGTTACAATGAGCAGTTCTTC.

This clonotype was seen repeatedly, ten times or more. For the CDR3, the DNA is TGCAGTGCTAGAGATTCCGGGACAGCCAACTACGAGCAGTACTTC. Its protein is CSARDSGTANYEQYF. The V gene is TRBV20-1, the J gene TRBJ2-7; 7 bases are shared with TRBD1. CDR3 size: 15 residues. After removal of 0 bases from V and 3 bases from J, the junction contained 8 bases not matched to a gene. Germline CDR1 reads DFQATT; CDR2 reads SNEGSKA (reference sequence).

This clonotype was seen more than once but under ten times. This chain connects TRBV6-5 to TRBJ2-4; D unresolved. CDR1 and CDR2 (germline): MNHEY, SVGAGI. This CDR3 spans 15 amino acids. V gave up 0 bases and J gave up 0 bases, with 6 bases separating them. The DNA for the CDR3 is TGTGCCAGCAGTTACTCGAATGGAGCCAAAAACATTCAGTACTTC. It yields the protein CASSYSNGAKNIQYF.

V and J are TRBV7-9 and TRBJ2-1, with 7 bases that match TRBD1. The CDR3 covers 17 residues. The V segment lost 1 base and the J segment 6 bases; nucleotides outside the gene matches: 12. Germline assignment: CDR1 SEHNR and CDR2 FQNEAQ (reference sequence). CDR3 amino acids: CASSLGGGQGRSNEQFF. The CDR3 region has the DNA TGTGCCAGCAGCTTAGGAGGGGGCCAGGGGAGATCCAATGAGCAGTTCTTC.

Turning to this clonotype: Germline is not matched at one junction end, which may reflect a read error. The chain is built from TRBV5-1 and TRBJ2-7, with D unresolved. In germline, CDR1 is SGHRS, CDR2 YFSETQ. The CDR3 loop spans 14 amino acids. CDR3 nucleotide sequence: TGCGCCAGCAGCTTGGAGGCCAACCTCCCTCCCTTGGACTTC. Its protein product is CASSLEANLPPLDF.

The table lists this clonotype with a few counts. V and J are TRBV6-2 or TRBV6-3 and TRBJ2-1; D gene uncertain. Germline V gene lookup returns CDR1 MNHEY and CDR2 SVGEGT. Deletions cut 4 bases from V and 7 bases from J, with 14 bases between. The CDR3 covers 14 residues. In DNA, the CDR3 is TGTGCCAGCAGTTTCCAAGGACGAGATAATGAGCAGTTCTTC. It is translated as CASSFQGRDNEQFF.

This clonotype has only a few counts. The chain couples TRBV7-9 to TRBJ2-5, with D perhaps TRBD2 (5 bases). The CDR3 consists of 14 residues. Trimming removed 2 bases from V and 2 bases from J, with 9 bases in between. Germline V lookup: CDR1 SEHNR, CDR2 FQNEAQ (reference sequence). The CDR3 protein is CASSLRSGQETQYF. CDR3 nucleotides: TGTGCCAGCAGCTTACGAAGCGGACAAGAGACCCAGTACTTC.